These 26 T cell receptor beta chains were all obtained from the same sample, sequenced in a study of blood T cell repertoires in COVID-19. The data were produced by immunoSEQ multiplex PCR, yet TCRdb's version contains in-frame clones alone and is incomplete. The table records some 69,000 clones, roughly 88% of them present only once. The source material was peripheral blood. These receptors were collected from a man aged 50 to 60 with COVID-19, enrolled during active disease.

The chain is built from TRBV29-1 and TRBJ2-3, with 9 bases matching TRBD2. V trimming: 1 base; J trimming: 3 bases; junction bases outside the gene matches: 5. Germline V gene lookup returns CDR1 SQVTM and CDR2 ANQGSEA. This CDR3 comprises 15 residues. The CDR3 DNA follows: TGCAGCGTTGAAGGGTGGCTAGCGGGAACAGATACGCAGTATTTT. This gives the protein CSVEGWLAGTDTQYF.

The rearrangement joins TRBV12-3 or TRBV12-4 to TRBJ1-2; D uncertain. The CDR3 covers 13 residues. Trimming left V 7 bases short and J 5 bases short, with 14 bases between. CDR3 nucleotides: TGTGCCAGCACTTTGAGGGAGGAGTATGGCTACACCTTC. Translated: CASTLREEYGYTF.

In its sample, this clone was seen once. The J gene is TRBJ2-5, the V gene TRBV2, with TRBD2 identical over 10 bases. The CDR3 consists of 14 residues. Trimming cost V 7 bases and J 11 bases; bases outside gene matches: 13. The V gene's germline CDR1 is SNHLY and CDR2 FYNNEI. In DNA, the CDR3 is TGTGCCAGCATGGTAGTTACTAGCGGGATCAGACAGTACTTC. The encoded protein is CASMVVTSGIRQYF.

The chain recombines TRBV7-2 with TRBJ2-2, with 12 bases aligning to TRBD2. Trimming at V came to 9 bases and at J to 0 bases, leaving 8 bases not matched to a gene. This CDR3 region has 17 residues. Germline CDR1 SGHTA, CDR2 FQGNSA. The CDR3 nucleotides read TGTGCCAGTAAAGACCCTAGCGGGAGGGCGAACACCGGGGAGCTGTTTTTT. Protein sequence: CASKDPSGRANTGELFF.

This chain uses TRBV13 with TRBJ2-3; 8 nucleotides align to TRBD2. CDR3 length equals 15 residues. The trim removed 1 base at V and 7 bases at J, leaving 7 bases unmatched. The germline CDR1 and CDR2 sequences are PRHDT and FYEKMQ (reference sequence). For the CDR3, the DNA is TGTGCCAGCAGCTTAGAAGCGGGAGTTTTAAATACGCAGTATTTT. This translates into CASSLEAGVLNTQYF.

The chain carries TRBV10-1 and TRBJ1-6, with 7 bases lining up with TRBD1. The germline CDR1 and CDR2 sequences are WNHNN and SYGVQD (reference sequence). The CDR3 has 15 residues. V lost 7 bases, J lost 3 bases, and 6 bases stayed unmatched. Written as DNA, the CDR3 is TGCGCCAGCAAAGACAGGGCGTTCTATAATTCACCCCTCCACTTT. It yields the protein CASKDRAFYNSPLHF.

V usage is TRBV27 and J usage is TRBJ1-2; tentatively, D is TRBD1 (6 bases). V lost 6 bases, J lost 4 bases, and 12 bases lay in between. This CDR3 is 13 amino acids long. Germline lookup yields CDR1 MNHEY and CDR2 SMNVEV (reference sequence). The CDR3 region is CASRGGRFYGYTF. The DNA of the CDR3 is TGTGCCAGCAGGGGGGGGCGTTTCTATGGCTACACCTTC.

J is TRBJ1-2 and V is TRBV6-5; D uncertain. The CDR3 loop spans 13 amino acids. Trimming took 0 bases from V and 4 from J, leaving 6 bases between them. Germline lookup yields CDR1 MNHEY and CDR2 SVGAGI. The CDR3 reads CASSYSPIYGYTF. CDR3 DNA: TGTGCCAGCAGTTACTCGCCTATCTATGGCTACACCTTC.

The table lists this clone with a count of one. The CDR3 DNA sequence: TGCGCCAGCAGCCCCCGGACAGGGCGATCTCCTCTGGACACTGAAGCTTTCTTT. Its protein is CASSPRTGRSPLDTEAFF. J is TRBJ1-1 and V is TRBV5-1, with 8 bases aligning to TRBD1. Losses at the gene ends were 4 bases for V and 3 bases for J; bases not matched to a gene: 17. CDR1 is SGHRS, CDR2 YFSETQ, per germline. CDR3 length: 18 residues. Full variable domain (missing parts from reference TRBV5-1 and TRBJ1-1): KAGVTQTPRYLIKTRGQQVTLSCSPISGHRSVSWYQQTPGQGLQFLFEYFSETQRNKGNFPGRFSGRQFSNSRSEMNVSTLELGDSALYLCASSPRTGRSPLDTEAFFGQGTRLTVV.

This clone was observed a single time. V and J are TRBV2 and TRBJ2-7, with 7 bases identical to TRBD1. CDR1 is SNHLY, CDR2 FYNNEI, per germline. V lost 6 bases and J lost 0; bases outside the gene matches: 5. The CDR3 is made up of 14 amino acids. The CDR3, as DNA: TGTGCCAGCAGCGACAGGGACCCCTCCTACGAGCAGTACTTC. Translating it yields CASSDRDPSYEQYF.

The rearrangement uses TRBV5-5 and TRBJ2-7; 7 bases match TRBD1. The germline V gene encodes CDR1 SGHKS and CDR2 YYEKEE (reference sequence). V lost 2 bases to trimming and J lost 2 bases; unmatched junction nucleotides: 7. CDR3 length: 15 residues. CDR3: CASSLVGTAPYEQYF. DNA for the CDR3: TGTGCCAGCAGCTTAGTAGGGACAGCACCCTACGAGCAGTACTTC.

The chain uses TRBV19 and TRBJ2-1, with 13 bases identical to TRBD2. The V gene's germline CDR1 is LNHDA and CDR2 SQIVND (reference sequence). The V and J ends lost 3 bases and 11 bases, in that order; junction bases with no gene match: 13. This CDR3 is built from 17 residues. CDR3 sequence (DNA): TGTGCCAGTAGTATCCGTTGGACTAGCGGGAGTTCCAAAAAGCAGTTCTTC. Its translation: CASSIRWTSGSSKKQFF.

J is TRBJ1-5 and V is TRBV7-2, with D tentatively TRBD1 (6 bases). Germline CDR1 reads SGHTA; CDR2 reads FQGNSA. The ends were cut back, 4 bases at V and 7 bases at J, with 17 bases in the middle. The CDR3 has 15 amino acids. The CDR3, as DNA: TGTGCCAGCAGCTCTTCCGGGACATCCTTCCAGCCCCAGCATTTT. This translates into CASSSSGTSFQPQHF.

The V and J genes are TRBV5-1 and TRBJ2-3; 11 bases are shared with TRBD2. The V and J ends lost 0 bases and 9 bases, in that order; junction bases with no gene match: 9. Germline assignment: CDR1 SGHRS and CDR2 YFSETQ. This CDR3 comprises 16 residues. CDR3 residues: CASSLAVLAGGQTQYF. The CDR3 DNA sequence: TGCGCCAGCAGCTTGGCTGTCCTAGCGGGAGGACAGACGCAGTATTTT.

This clone was detected only once. The chain joins TRBV27 to TRBJ2-5, with 7 bases fitting TRBD2. V lost 5 bases, J lost 1 base, and 4 bases stayed unmatched. This CDR3 is built from 14 residues. Germline V gives CDR1 MNHEY, CDR2 SMNVEV (reference sequence). CDR3 in amino acids: CASSRDYSQETQYF. The CDR3 DNA reads TGTGCCAGCAGTCGGGACTATAGCCAAGAGACCCAGTACTTC.

The chain employs TRBV28 and TRBJ2-5, with a weak D call TRBD2 (5 bases). In germline, CDR1 is MDHEN, CDR2 SYDVKM. The CDR3 runs 13 residues. Trimming left V 6 bases short and J 7 bases short, with 15 bases between. The CDR3 sequence: CASSLDSIGTQYF. In DNA, the CDR3 is TGTGCCAGCAGCCTGGACTCAATAGGGACCCAGTACTTC.

This sequence joins TRBV9 and TRBJ2-3, with 11 bases matching TRBD2. The germline V gene has CDR1 SGDLS and CDR2 YYNGEE. The CDR3 covers 16 residues. Unmatched junction bases numbered 5, after V lost 1 base and J lost 4 bases. CDR3 sequence reads: CASSVFSGRVADTQYF. CDR3 nucleotides: TGTGCCAGCAGCGTATTTAGCGGGAGGGTCGCAGATACGCAGTATTTT.

The chain employs TRBV7-9 and TRBJ2-1, with D tentatively TRBD1 (5 bases). The CDR3 length is 12 residues. V dropped 5 bases and J dropped 9 bases, with 11 bases sitting between them. Germline V lookup: CDR1 SEHNR, CDR2 FQNEAQ (reference sequence). The DNA of the CDR3 is TGTGCCAGCAGCCCTGGCCAGGGTGAGCAGTTCTTC. Translation gives CASSPGQGEQFF.

The J gene is TRBJ2-3, the V gene TRBV5-1, with D possibly being TRBD1 (5 bases). V was clipped by 0 bases and J by 4 bases, with 18 bases between them. There are 17 residues in the CDR3. In germline, CDR1 is SGHRS, CDR2 YFSETQ. This chain's CDR3 is CASSLASVGQGADTQYF. In DNA, the CDR3 is TGCGCCAGCAGCTTGGCCTCGGTTGGTCAGGGCGCAGATACGCAGTATTTT.

V is TRBV18 and J is TRBJ2-2; D remains unclear. The length of the CDR3 is 15 residues. Germline V gives CDR1 KGHSH, CDR2 LQKENI. The V gene lost 4 bases and the J gene lost 4 bases, with 13 bases spanning the gap. The CDR3 DNA is TGTGCCAGCTCACTCGACCAGGCGTCCACCGGGGAGCTGTTTTTT. This translates into CASSLDQASTGELFF.

The chain has TRBV5-1 and TRBJ1-1, with D perhaps TRBD1 (6 bases). The ends were cut back, 4 bases at V and 5 bases at J, with 9 bases in the middle. Germline CDR1 is SGHRS and CDR2 is YFSETQ. The CDR3 is 12 amino acids. The CDR3 region has the DNA TGCGCCAGCAGCGCAACAGGGACTGAAGCTTTCTTT. It yields the protein CASSATGTEAFF.

J is TRBJ1-2 and V is TRBV10-3; no clear D gene. The V end lost 4 bases, the J end lost 1 base, and 10 bases lay between the germline ends. Germline CDR1 reads ENHRY; CDR2 reads SYGVKD. The CDR3 totals 14 residues. The CDR3 loop is CAISGQVDNYGYTF. The CDR3 DNA sequence: TGTGCCATCAGTGGGCAGGTTGATAACTATGGCTACACCTTC.

The rearrangement links TRBV4-3 to TRBJ2-7, with D possibly being TRBD2 (5 bases). The CDR3 sequence is 16 residues long. Germline assignment: CDR1 LGHNA and CDR2 YSLEER. The V and J ends lost 0 bases and 5 bases respectively, with 17 bases between them. The CDR3 here is CASSQEAVDPLDEQYF. DNA of the CDR3: TGCGCCAGCAGCCAAGAAGCGGTGGACCCTCTAGACGAGCAGTACTTC.

This clone was counted a few times. The chain has TRBV15 and TRBJ2-5, with D tentatively TRBD2 (5 bases). The V end was cut by 0 bases, the J end by 2 bases, with 10 bases between. CDR3 length equals 15 residues. In germline, CDR1 is LNHNV, CDR2 YYDKDF (reference sequence). CDR3 loop: CATSRDGGPQETQYF. DNA for the CDR3: TGTGCCACCAGCAGAGATGGAGGACCACAAGAGACCCAGTACTTC.

The chain has TRBV18 and TRBJ1-1; tentatively, D is TRBD1 (5 bases). Germline loops: CDR1 KGHSH, CDR2 LQKENI. The CDR3 spans 12 residues. The germline V and J ends were trimmed by 2 bases and 8 bases, with 9 bases remaining between them. CDR3 sequence reads: CASSPTTGEAFF. The DNA of the CDR3 is TGTGCCAGCTCACCAACCACAGGCGAAGCTTTCTTT.

The chain uses TRBV2 and TRBJ2-7; 8 bases fit TRBD1. The V gene end was trimmed by 3 bases and the J gene end by 2 bases; junction bases not matched to a gene: 6. CDR1 is SNHLY and CDR2 is FYNNEI in the germline V gene. The CDR3 is made up of 15 amino acids. CDR3 DNA: TGTGCCAGCAGTGACAGGGGGCTAAGGGCCTACGAGCAGTACTTC. Residues: CASSDRGLRAYEQYF.